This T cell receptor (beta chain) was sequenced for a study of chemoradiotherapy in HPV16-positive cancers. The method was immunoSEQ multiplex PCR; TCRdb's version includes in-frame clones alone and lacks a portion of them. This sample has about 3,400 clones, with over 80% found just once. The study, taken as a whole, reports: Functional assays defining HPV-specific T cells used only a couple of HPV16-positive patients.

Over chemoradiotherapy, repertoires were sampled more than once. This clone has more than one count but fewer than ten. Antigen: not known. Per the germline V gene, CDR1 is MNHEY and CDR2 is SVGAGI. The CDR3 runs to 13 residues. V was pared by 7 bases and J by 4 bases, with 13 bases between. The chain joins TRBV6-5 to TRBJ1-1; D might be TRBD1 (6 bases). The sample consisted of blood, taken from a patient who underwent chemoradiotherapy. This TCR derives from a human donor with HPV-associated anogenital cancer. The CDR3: CASNIQGSTEAFF. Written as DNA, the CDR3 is TGTGCCAGCAACATACAGGGTTCCACTGAAGCTTTCTTT.